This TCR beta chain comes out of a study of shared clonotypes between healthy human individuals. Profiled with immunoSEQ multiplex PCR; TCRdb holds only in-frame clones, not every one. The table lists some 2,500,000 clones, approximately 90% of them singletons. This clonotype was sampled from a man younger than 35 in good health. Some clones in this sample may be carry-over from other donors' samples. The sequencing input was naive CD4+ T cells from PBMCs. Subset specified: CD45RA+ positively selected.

This chain's CDR3 is CASSLGGDRGAGANVLTF. Written as DNA, the CDR3 is TGTGCCAGCAGCTTAGGAGGGGACAGGGGGGCAGGGGCCAACGTCCTGACTTTC. The chain uses TRBV11-3 and TRBJ2-6; 11 nucleotides agree with TRBD1. The CDR3 has 18 residues. Trimming took 1 base from V and 4 from J; bases not matched to a gene: 6. The germline V gene encodes CDR1 SGHNT and CDR2 YENEEA.